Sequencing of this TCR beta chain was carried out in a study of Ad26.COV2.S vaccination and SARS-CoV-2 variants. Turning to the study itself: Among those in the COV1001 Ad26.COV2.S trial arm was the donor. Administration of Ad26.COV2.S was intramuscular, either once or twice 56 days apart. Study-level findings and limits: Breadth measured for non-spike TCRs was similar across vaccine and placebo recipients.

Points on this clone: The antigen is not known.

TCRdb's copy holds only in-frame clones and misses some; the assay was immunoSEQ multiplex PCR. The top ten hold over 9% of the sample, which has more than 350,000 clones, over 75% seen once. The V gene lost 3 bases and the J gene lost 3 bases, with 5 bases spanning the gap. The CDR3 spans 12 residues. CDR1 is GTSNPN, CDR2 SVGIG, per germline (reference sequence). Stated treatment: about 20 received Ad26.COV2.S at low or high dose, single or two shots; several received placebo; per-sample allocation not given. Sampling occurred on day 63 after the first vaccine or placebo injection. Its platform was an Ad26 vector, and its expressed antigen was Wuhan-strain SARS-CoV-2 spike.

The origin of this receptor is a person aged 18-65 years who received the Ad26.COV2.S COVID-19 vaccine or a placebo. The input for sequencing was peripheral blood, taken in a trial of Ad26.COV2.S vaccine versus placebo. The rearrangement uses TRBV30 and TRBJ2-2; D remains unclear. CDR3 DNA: TGTGCCTGGAGGGCCTACACCGGGGAGCTGTTTTTT. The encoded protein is CAWRAYTGELFF.